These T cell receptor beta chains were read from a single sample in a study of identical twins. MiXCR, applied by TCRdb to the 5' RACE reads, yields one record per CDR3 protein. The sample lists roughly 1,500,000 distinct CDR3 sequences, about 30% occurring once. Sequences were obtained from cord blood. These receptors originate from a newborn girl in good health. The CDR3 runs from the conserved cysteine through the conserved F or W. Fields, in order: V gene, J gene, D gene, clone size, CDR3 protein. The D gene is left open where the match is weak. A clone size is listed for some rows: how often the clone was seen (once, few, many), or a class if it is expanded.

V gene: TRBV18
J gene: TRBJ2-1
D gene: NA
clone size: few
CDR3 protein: CASSPGPNGQFF

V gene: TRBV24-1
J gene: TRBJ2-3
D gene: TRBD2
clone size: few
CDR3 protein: CATSDRGLAGAGDTQYF

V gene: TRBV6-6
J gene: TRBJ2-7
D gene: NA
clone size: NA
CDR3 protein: CASSYSMVEQYF

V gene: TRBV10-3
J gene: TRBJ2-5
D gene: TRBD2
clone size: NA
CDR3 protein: CAIKASGGQETQYF

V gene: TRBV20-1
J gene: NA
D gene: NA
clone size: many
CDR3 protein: CSARSREQYF

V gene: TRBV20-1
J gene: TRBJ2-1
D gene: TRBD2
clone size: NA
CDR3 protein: CSASSGPSYNEQFF

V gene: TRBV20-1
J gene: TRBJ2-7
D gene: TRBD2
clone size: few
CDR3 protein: CSATRTSGLYEQYF

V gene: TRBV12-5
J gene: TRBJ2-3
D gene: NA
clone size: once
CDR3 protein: CASGNAMTAGAKDTQYF

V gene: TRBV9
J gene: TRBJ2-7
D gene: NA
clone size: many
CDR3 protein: CASSVGQPYEQYF

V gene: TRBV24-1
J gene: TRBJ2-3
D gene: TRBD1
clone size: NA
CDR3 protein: CATGPGQGRTDTQYF

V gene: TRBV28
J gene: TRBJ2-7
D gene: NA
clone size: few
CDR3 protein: CASSFDSHYEQYF

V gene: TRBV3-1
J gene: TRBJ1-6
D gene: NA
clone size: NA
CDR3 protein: CASSQAVGVRISPLHF

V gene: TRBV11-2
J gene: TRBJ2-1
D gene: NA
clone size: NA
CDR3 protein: CASSFQGSPYEQFF

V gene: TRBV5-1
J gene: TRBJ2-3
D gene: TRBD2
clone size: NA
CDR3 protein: CASSPQYPRGGSTDTQYF

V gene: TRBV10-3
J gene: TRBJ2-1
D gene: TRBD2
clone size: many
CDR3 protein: CAISESSGSSYNEQFF

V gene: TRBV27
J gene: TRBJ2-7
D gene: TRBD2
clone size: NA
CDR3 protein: CASSPTGLAGAYEQYF

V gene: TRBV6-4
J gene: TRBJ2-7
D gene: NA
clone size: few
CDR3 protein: CASSEDATYEQYF

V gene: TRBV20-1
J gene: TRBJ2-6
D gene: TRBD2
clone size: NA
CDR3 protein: CSARGLAGISGANVLTF

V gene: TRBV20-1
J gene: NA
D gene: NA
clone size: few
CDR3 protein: CSARDPRAKNEQYF

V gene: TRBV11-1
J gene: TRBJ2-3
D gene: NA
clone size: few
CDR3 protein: CASSLQATSSTDTQYF

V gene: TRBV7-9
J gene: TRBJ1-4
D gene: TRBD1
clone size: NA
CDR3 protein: CASSEDRGGTTNEKLFF

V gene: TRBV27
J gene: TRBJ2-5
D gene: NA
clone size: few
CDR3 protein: CASSLLLAAGETQYF